The rows below give T cell receptor beta chains drawn from one sample of a study of blood T cell repertoires in COVID-19. Data came from immunoSEQ multiplex PCR; TCRdb stores just in-frame clones and leaves some out. Among some 110,000 clones, around 83% were seen once, and the ten largest hold approximately 3.4%. Sample: peripheral blood. The receptors shown here come from an elderly woman with active or convalescent COVID-19. Each CDR3 is given with its conserved first and last residue. Fields, in order: V gene, J gene, clone size, D gene, CDR3 protein, CDR3 DNA. The D gene is left open where the match is weak. A clone size is listed for some rows: how often the clone was seen (once, few, many), or a class if it is expanded.

TRBV29-1	TRBJ1-1	NA	NA	CSVEQGRGTEAFF	TGCAGCGTTGAACAGGGAAGGGGCACTGAAGCTTTCTTT
TRBV30	TRBJ2-5	NA	NA	CAWSTGIAETQYF	TGTGCCTGGTCTACGGGGATCGCAGAGACCCAGTACTTC
TRBV28	TRBJ1-4	NA	NA	CASRHTLGEKLFF	TGTGCCAGCAGACACACCCTAGGTGAAAAACTGTTTTTT
TRBV5-1	TRBJ1-1	NA	NA	CASSFAGNTEAFF	TGCGCCAGCAGCTTTGCGGGGAACACTGAAGCTTTCTTT
TRBV11-3	TRBJ1-4	NA	NA	CASSLVGGKLFF	TGTGCCAGCAGCCTAGTGGGGGGGAAACTGTTTTTT
TRBV19	TRBJ1-1	NA	NA	CASSIPGLNTEAFF	TGTGCCAGTAGTATCCCGGGATTGAACACTGAAGCTTTCTTT
TRBV7-8	TRBJ2-5	NA	TRBD1	CASSLARTGRETQYF	TGTGCCAGCAGCTTAGCCCGGACAGGGAGAGAGACCCAGTACTTC
TRBV27	TRBJ1-6	few	TRBD1	CASRGGTGALFSPLHF	TGTGCCAGCAGGGGAGGGACAGGGGCCCTATTTTCACCCCTCCACTTT
TRBV5-4	TRBJ2-1	NA	NA	CASSFERGSSYNEQFF	TGTGCCAGCAGTTTTGAAAGGGGGAGCTCCTACAATGAGCAGTTCTTC
TRBV6-2/TRBV6-3	TRBJ2-1	large	TRBD2	CASSYLGRGIAGEGAEQFF	TGTGCCAGCAGTTACTTGGGCAGGGGGATAGCGGGAGAAGGGGCTGAGCAGTTCTTC
TRBV28	TRBJ2-7	NA	NA	CASSLFAYEQYF	TGTGCCAGCAGTTTATTCGCCTACGAGCAGTACTTC
TRBV11-2	TRBJ2-1	NA	TRBD1	CASSLDRTGGEQFF	TGTGCCAGCAGCTTAGATAGGACAGGGGGTGAGCAGTTCTTC
TRBV14	TRBJ2-1	NA	NA	CASSQGFGGRNEQFF	TGTGCCAGCAGCCAAGGGTTCGGGGGGCGAAATGAGCAGTTCTTC
TRBV3-1/TRBV3-2	TRBJ1-1	NA	NA	CASSSTYETEAFF	TGTGCCAGCAGCTCGACATATGAAACTGAAGCTTTCTTT
TRBV5-1	TRBJ2-7	NA	NA	CASSLMAGNTYEQYF	TGCGCCAGCAGCTTGATGGCAGGCAACACCTACGAGCAGTACTTC
TRBV4-2	TRBJ1-1	NA	TRBD1	CASSQESSYKRGLTEAFF	TGTGCCAGCAGCCAAGAATCTTCCTATAAAAGGGGGCTGACTGAAGCTTTCTTT
TRBV29-1	TRBJ2-2	NA	TRBD1	CSVKGTVDTGELFF	TGCAGCGTTAAAGGGACAGTCGACACCGGGGAGCTGTTTTTT
TRBV7-7	TRBJ2-5	once	NA	CASSSTGTQYF	TGTGCTAGCAGCTCCACAGGGACCCAGTACTTC
TRBV7-3	TRBJ2-4	NA	TRBD2	CASSLIGLDSVQYF	TGTGCCAGCAGCTTAATCGGACTAGACTCAGTTCAGTACTTC
TRBV5-4	TRBJ2-3	NA	NA	CASSLDSFSTDTQYF	TGTGCCAGCAGCTTAGACAGCTTCAGCACAGATACGCAGTATTTT
TRBV19	TRBJ2-1	NA	TRBD1	CASSKNARTGNNEQFF	TGTGCCAGTAGTAAAAATGCAAGGACAGGTAACAATGAGCAGTTCTTC
TRBV30	TRBJ1-1	NA	NA	CAWSVRSGTEAFF	TGTGCCTGGAGCGTGAGGTCTGGCACTGAAGCTTTCTTT
TRBV7-6	TRBJ2-1	few	TRBD2	CASSLDTAGGGNEQFF	TGTGCCAGCAGCTTAGATACAGCGGGAGGTGGGAATGAGCAGTTCTTC
TRBV6-5	TRBJ2-1	NA	TRBD1	CASKRDRGSNEQFF	TGTGCCAGCAAGCGGGACAGGGGTTCCAATGAGCAGTTCTTC
TRBV24-1	TRBJ1-3	NA	NA	CATSDGAAGLGNTIYF	TGTGCCACCAGTGACGGTGCGGCAGGGTTAGGAAACACCATATATTTT
TRBV5-6	TRBJ1-1	once	TRBD1	CASSWGTANTEAFF	TGTGCCAGCAGCTGGGGGACAGCGAACACTGAAGCTTTCTTT
TRBV30	TRBJ1-1	NA	NA	CAWSVKRSNTEAFF	TGTGCCTGGAGTGTGAAGAGGTCGAACACTGAAGCTTTCTTT
TRBV7-9	TRBJ1-3	NA	NA	CASSLDSSGNTIYF	TGTGCCAGCAGCTTAGACAGCTCTGGAAACACCATATATTTT
TRBV28	TRBJ1-1	NA	TRBD1	CASIGGGEWTEAFF	TGTGCCAGCATCGGAGGGGGCGAGTGGACTGAAGCTTTCTTT
TRBV27	TRBJ1-2	NA	NA	CASSLPGLNYGYTF	TGTGCCAGCAGTTTACCAGGTTTGAACTATGGCTACACCTTC
TRBV2	TRBJ1-4	NA	NA	CASIRRAGEKLFF	TGTGCCAGCATACGTCGAGCAGGGGAAAAACTGTTTTTT
TRBV10-2	TRBJ2-2	NA	TRBD2	CASRGGGNTGELFF	TGCGCCAGCAGAGGCGGGGGGAACACCGGGGAGCTGTTTTTT
TRBV28	TRBJ1-4	NA	NA	CASSLSPGLFNEKLFF	TGTGCCAGCAGTTTATCTCCAGGACTGTTCAATGAAAAACTGTTTTTT
TRBV11-2	TRBJ1-1	NA	NA	CASSLAENTEAFF	TGTGCCAGCAGCTTAGCAGAGAACACTGAAGCTTTCTTT
TRBV7-2	TRBJ1-1	NA	NA	CASRPHIGGATEAFF	TGTGCCAGCAGACCCCATATAGGTGGGGCCACTGAAGCTTTCTTT
TRBV7-9	TRBJ1-6	NA	NA	CASSLGSSPLHF	TGTGCCAGCAGCTTAGGTAGTTCACCCCTCCACTTT
TRBV7-8	TRBJ2-7	NA	TRBD2	CASSPFGLAGVYEQYF	TGTGCCAGCAGCCCGTTCGGACTAGCGGGAGTATACGAGCAGTACTTC
TRBV25-1	TRBJ1-2	few	NA	CASSELRTESYTF	TGTGCCAGCAGTGAATTAAGGACAGAGAGCTACACCTTC
TRBV28	TRBJ2-7	NA	TRBD2	CASSTPSGVHYEQYF	TGTGCCAGCAGTACTCCTAGCGGGGTTCACTACGAGCAGTACTTC
TRBV6-5	TRBJ1-3	NA	NA	CASTWLSSGNTIYF	TGTGCCAGCACATGGCTCAGCTCTGGAAACACCATATATTTT
TRBV5-1	TRBJ1-4	NA	NA	CPSSSGGGTTNEKLFF	TGCCCCAGCAGCTCCGGGGGGGGGACTACTAATGAAAAACTGTTTTTT
TRBV11-2	TRBJ2-7	NA	NA	CASSSQGSLYEQYF	TGTGCCAGCAGCTCTCAGGGGTCCCTCTACGAGCAGTACTTC